This TCR beta chain derives from a study of cytomegalovirus exposure and HLA in healthy donors listed by TCRdb under 2017. Notes on the research overall: An earlier analysis of some 550 of the donors reported approximately 290 Gb of sequence data and more than 90 million unique TCR beta sequences from 190 million or so T cells. About 310 gigabases of sequencing data and approximately 84 million unique TCR sequences were included in an early release covering about 700 HLA-typed donors. The genetic ancestry cluster associated with self-reported Caucasian donors included about 81% of the roughly 410 genotyped donors. The aim of the study was to test whether cataloging public T cell receptors could identify signatures of past pathogen exposure. The T cell repertoires of about 700 subjects were profiled by immunosequencing and related to cytomegalovirus serostatus. Besides the first cohort of roughly 640 subjects, a separate validation cohort made up of 120 different subjects was used. The study combined high-throughput TCR immunosequencing, statistical association of individual TCRs with disease status, and machine learning to predict cytomegalovirus infection status. To study patterns of TCR occurrence, a later analysis re-analyzed previously published TCR beta repertoires from around 670 donors and added high-resolution HLA genotyping. Rather than using new phenotypic data, the later analysis identified candidate immune exposures from TCR beta sequences and from how often those sequences occurred across donors. In an earlier analysis of roughly 600 of the donors, high-throughput TCR beta sequencing was used to judge whether each TCR beta V gene segment behaved as functional or pseudogenic. Donor age, sex, ethnicity and CMV serostatus were collected together with the repertoire data. A later genetic analysis took genome-wide SNP genotypes for 398 of the 666 donors and used that subset as a discovery cohort. All discovery cohort repertoires had been generated using a single sequencing platform. Both class I and class II loci were covered by HLA typing, at four-digit resolution. Typing coverage varied by locus: about 629-640 donors for A, B, C, DRB1 and DQB1; 500 to 550 for DQA1; about 600 for DPA1; roughly 450 for DPB1. Several DR-DQ haplotypes were handled as single units for association and clustering because linkage in the cohort was strong. Among roughly 400 genotyped donors of the cohort, an average of approximately 200,000 unique TCR beta nucleotide sequences was sequenced per donor, of which 15% to 20% were non-productive.

From the germline V gene (reference sequence), CDR1 is SGHAT and CDR2 is FQDESV. The CDR3 runs 15 amino acids, cysteine and phenylalanine included. Only the CDR3 DNA is retained, 45 bases long and in frame from the first base. V loses 2 bases of germline sequence and J loses 3 bases, and the interval between the two ends is 14 bases. Note on this clone: Its specific antigen is unknown. No base quality information exists; no much larger clone differs at one position.

Study-level results and caveats: Because some donors lacked HLA typing at each locus, the association tests relied only on the typed subset. A later analysis found that TCR association rates varied across HLA loci, with DRB1 alleles showing the most associated TCRs and HLA-C alleles the fewest. Compared with equally common non-associated chains, HLA-associated TCR beta chains in a later analysis were more clonally expanded and had lower generation probabilities. For the cohort, immune exposure information was limited to CMV serostatus. In this cohort, only TCR beta chains were sequenced, and detectable features were limited by the absence of alpha or paired-chain data. A later analysis associated 16,951 TCR beta sequences with specific HLA alleles at a false discovery rate of 0.05. Sequencing depth was assumed to be roughly uniform across donors in the presence/absence analyses, though that assumption may not hold. The 87-base-pair reads could not distinguish some IMGT-functional V segments, including TRBV6-2 and TRBV6-3, so those segments were excluded. According to the authors, the approach could potentially be generalized to other disease states and immunological phenotypes. A later genetic analysis reported fewer N-insertions in productive TCRs among donors in an Asian-associated ancestry cluster than the approximately 700-donor mean. The sequencing pipeline was judged likely to have produced a cluster of highly shared sequence variants as a technical artifact. A few of the identified cytomegalovirus-associated TCR beta chains were confirmed in vitro to be specific for cytomegalovirus antigens. V-gene and J-gene trimming of TCR beta chains was associated with a missense DCLRE1C variant in a later genetic analysis, and the association was replicated in an independent cohort. Because counts were too low, some 17 rarely observed V segments, including chromosome 9 orphons, were left out of the earlier analysis of about 620 of the donors. The study gave a list of about 160 TCR beta chains associated with cytomegalovirus. A later analysis reported that several top co-occurrence clusters appeared linked to parvovirus B19, influenza, CMV and Epstein-Barr virus. Across donors, most TCR sequences were observed very rarely, whereas some public TCRs were present in many individuals. A further reported finding was that TCR beta sequences accurately predicted the HLA-A and HLA-B alleles for most subjects in the first cohort. Assigning TCR associations to individual alleles was difficult when HLA alleles, especially DR and DQ, strongly co-occurred. Correlated functional status among segregating V segments might be attributable to linkage disequilibrium, but an unknown experimental factor could not be ruled out. In an earlier analysis of about 600 of the donors, most TCR beta V segments appeared in productive rearrangements about 87% or about 30% of the time, broadly matching IMGT annotations. Cytomegalovirus status was reported to be diagnosed by the classifier with high specificity and sensitivity in both the original and validation cohorts. According to a later analysis, most CMV-associated TCR beta chains appeared to be HLA-restricted, and the HLA associations seemed to be driven largely by CMV exposure.

In total, approximately 690 healthy bone marrow donors made up the cohort. At the time of sampling, all cohort members were nominally healthy, though unrecorded immune exposures were likely present. The donor was CMV seropositive and belonged to the group of 250 to 300 seropositive cohort members. A peripheral blood sample was collected from each donor, and TCR beta sequencing was performed on peripheral blood mononuclear cells. The Qiagen DNeasy Blood Extraction Kit was used to extract genomic DNA from the blood cell samples. Receptors were amplified or captured by the immunoSEQ multiplex PCR assay. A mixture of 60 forward primers for TCR Vbeta segments and 13 reverse primers for TCR Jbeta segments was used in the multiplex PCR. The CDR3 region of rearranged TCR beta genes was amplified from genomic DNA by a multiplex PCR assay. On the Illumina HiSeq System, the amplified TCR beta libraries were sequenced as 87-base-pair reads. In the paper's pipeline: Across the roughly 670 repertoires, a later analysis counted roughly 84 million unique TCR beta chains, roughly 11 million of which were shared by at least two donors. To remove PCR and sequencing errors, raw reads were error-corrected and collapsed into unique sequences using a nearest-neighbor algorithm that merged closely related sequences. CDR3 sequences were aligned to IMGT reference sequences to assign V, D and J gene segments. For a sequence to be retained, a match of at least six nucleotides was required to both a V gene segment and a J gene segment. A rearrangement was called productive if the CDR3 had no stop codons and remained in frame with V and J, and every other rearrangement was called non-productive. Following IMGT convention, CDR3 was defined as the stretch from the second conserved V-encoded cysteine to the conserved J-encoded phenylalanine. The earlier analysis of approximately 590 of the donors excluded any sequence lacking an unambiguous match to a single V gene segment. In an earlier analysis of roughly 500 of the donors, V segments were called functional above 56.7% productive rearrangements and were called segregating when the between-donor standard deviation exceeded 5%. A statistical classification framework was developed to diagnose cytomegalovirus status using the catalog of TCR beta chain sequences. In a later analysis, TCR nucleotide sequences were compared against IMGT/GENE-DB human TR gene sequences so that V and J genes could be assigned. In a later analysis, CDR3 sequences and most-parsimonious VDJ recombination scenarios were assigned using the TCRdist pipeline. In a later analysis, every TCR beta chain was defined by the combination of its CDR3 amino acid sequence and its V-gene family, and reads without a unique V-gene family were dropped. A later analysis removed 450 to 600 highly shared, low-generation-probability nucleotide sequences to deal with suspected cross-contamination and a sequencing artifact. A later analysis calculated a clonal expansion index for each public chain from normalized within-repertoire ranks of inferred template counts. A later analysis computed generation probabilities with a VDJ recombination model fitted to out-of-frame rearrangements, and checked the results against IGoR. In a later analysis, TCR-TCR, TCR-HLA and TCR-CMV co-occurrence was scored with hypergeometric tests, and a repertoire-size bias correction was applied to TCR pairs. In a later analysis, false discovery rates were estimated by permuting HLA or CMV assignments 20 times. In a later analysis, co-occurring TCRs were grouped with DBSCAN, and TCRdist sequence similarity was added when clustering was performed within HLA-allele-positive subsets. Repertoires with fewer than 30,000 or more than 120,000 public chains, plus five repertoires with anomalous nucleotide sharing, were excluded from co-occurrence clustering. In TCRdb, the immuneACCESS table is reduced to in-frame sequences with V and J assigned. These tables do not hold every clone; where another copy was compared, an unresolved V gene accounts for under half, and the others remain unexplained. The DNA gave D and trimming, while V, J and clone size come from that table. This sample has 110,000 to 150,000 clones in its table, and 80% to 90% of those were observed once. Roughly 4.3% of the sample goes to the ten largest clones.

The V gene is TRBV11-1 and the J gene is TRBJ2-7, and possibly TRBD1, on 5 matching bases. Sequenced sample: PBMCs. This TCR was sampled from a woman aged 40 to 50 in good health and CMV-seropositive. The CDR3 in this case is CASSLSTASYYEQYF. The nucleotide sequence reads as follows: TGTGCCAGCAGCTTATCGACAGCCTCCTACTACGAGCAGTACTTC.